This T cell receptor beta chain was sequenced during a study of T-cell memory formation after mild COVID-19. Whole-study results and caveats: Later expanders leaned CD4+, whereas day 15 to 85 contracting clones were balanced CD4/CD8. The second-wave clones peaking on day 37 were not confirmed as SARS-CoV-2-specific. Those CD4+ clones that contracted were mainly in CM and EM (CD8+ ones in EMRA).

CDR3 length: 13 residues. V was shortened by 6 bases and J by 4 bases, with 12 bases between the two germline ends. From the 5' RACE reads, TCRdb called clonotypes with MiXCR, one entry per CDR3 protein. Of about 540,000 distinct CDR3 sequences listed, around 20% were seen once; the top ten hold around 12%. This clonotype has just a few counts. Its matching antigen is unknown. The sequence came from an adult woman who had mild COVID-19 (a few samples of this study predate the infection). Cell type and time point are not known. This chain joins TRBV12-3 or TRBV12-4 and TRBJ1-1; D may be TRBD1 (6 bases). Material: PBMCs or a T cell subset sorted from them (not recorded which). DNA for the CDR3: TGTGCCAGCAGGACAACAGGGAGCACTGAAGCTTTCTTT. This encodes CASRTTGSTEAFF.